This record looks at one T cell receptor (beta chain) sequence and its context. What it recognizes is unknown. CDR3 length: 14 amino acids. The V and J ends lost 7 bases and 3 bases respectively, with 13 bases between them. CDR1 is MDHEN, CDR2 SYDVKM, per germline. These data come from a study of long-term antiretroviral therapy in people with HIV. General study points: Post-ART diversity increased but stayed below transplant donor controls.

An immunoSEQ assay, version v3.0, was performed at survey level. TCRdb's copy holds only in-frame clones and misses some; the assay was immunoSEQ multiplex PCR. The data show about 36,000 clones, 80% seen once. This sequence joins TRBV28 and TRBJ1-5; D is ambiguous. This receptor was identified in a young man with HIV. Sequenced here: unsorted PBMCs, sampled 3.4 years after starting antiretroviral therapy. In DNA form, the CDR3 reads TGTGCCAGCAAATTAGGAGGGATCAATCAGCCCCAGCATTTT. Amino acid sequence: CASKLGGINQPQHF.